This entry describes one T cell receptor (beta chain). This clone appeared once. What this receptor recognizes is not known. No much larger clone exists at a distance of one base, and base qualities are not known. The sample comes from a study of Tregs in tolerant kidney transplant recipients (dated by TCRdb to the late 2010s). General notes on the study: The transplants used related donors along with nonmyeloablative bone marrow transplantation, and in the human trials mixed chimerism was transient. The study applied TCRbeta sequencing to find donor-specific regulatory T cells before combined kidney and bone marrow transplantation and then followed those same cells after transplant. What the authors observed across the whole study: Expanding Tregs with activated donor B cells appeared to identify the most biologically relevant and donor-specific TCRbeta repertoire. Donor-specific Treg expansion exceeded global Treg expansion in tolerant patients, suggesting antigen-driven rather than nonspecific expansion. Because only a small number of patients were included, the study had limitations, and the results will need to be validated in larger populations as well as under other immunosuppression protocols. Although technical replication error seemed to be minimal, the question of biological reproducibility was not addressed directly. For some patients, the PCR primers changed as time went on, which meant samples from those patients could not be compared with one another at the nucleotide level.

For TCRbeta CDR3 sequencing, genomic DNA was extracted from sorted cells using the QIAGEN DNeasy Blood and Tissue Kit. High-throughput TCRbeta CDR3 sequencing was carried out commercially through immunoSEQ, with PCR amplification with bias correction and internal controls included. Concerning the study's data processing: A unique productive TCRbeta sequence was defined by the CDR3 nucleotide sequence when primers matched, and otherwise by the CDR3 amino acid sequence together with the Vbeta and Jbeta genes. As a correction for sorting error, sequences shared between sorted populations at a frequency ratio of 2:1 or less were discarded, and the remaining shared sequences were assigned to the higher population. Donor-reactive sequences were defined as at least 5-fold expanded in CFSE-low cells versus unstimulated cells, with frequency of at least 0.01% in CFSE-low cells. Repertoire divergence was quantified by Jensen-Shannon divergence using the top 100 TCRbeta sequences ranked by frequency. For any sample with multiple sequencing runs, sorting error was corrected in each run separately before the runs were pooled. Not all clones reach the TCRdb copy of this immuneACCESS table, which keeps in-frame sequences only. Checked studies attribute under half of the gap to unresolved V genes and leave the rest unexplained. V and J calls and clone size come straight from that table; D and trimming were deduced from the DNA. This sample comprises fewer than 100,000 clones, under 95% of them detected only once. The ten largest clones add up to approximately 0.35% of the sample.

The germline V gene (reference sequence) sets CDR1 to MNHEY and CDR2 to SMNVEV. V ends up 2 bases short and J 2 bases short, with an unmatched junction base count of 4. The CDR3 contains 15 residues, cysteine and phenylalanine counted. CDR3 DNA is the only sequence kept; it has 45 bases, read in frame from the first base. Read against the paper, the sample's time point label means: blood sample drawn before combined kidney and bone marrow transplant. Thawed PBMCs were FACS-sorted into unstimulated Tregs (CD4+CD25+CD127-), CD4+ non-Tregs (CD4+CD25-), CD4 cells and CD8 cells. Before Treg sorting, thawed PBMCs were rested overnight at 37°C with about 200 IU/ml IL-2. Patients were 4 combined kidney and bone marrow transplant recipients from the ITN036ST trial, and only these trial subjects had samples available. Healthy control blood was processed to PBMCs with a Ficoll density gradient and then cryopreserved, whereas patient PBMCs were collected both before and after transplant.

The sequence joins TRBV27 to TRBJ2-7; 9 middle bases align to TRBD1. The sequence was obtained from a human donor who received a combined kidney and bone marrow transplant. The sample in question was Tregs from blood, obtained before the transplant. The DNA sequence follows: TGTGCCAGCAGTTTAGAACAGGGGGCTGCCTACGAGCAGTACTTC. Protein translation: CASSLEQGAAYEQYF.